What follows describes a single TCR beta chain. The sample comes from a study of T cell changes during pregnancy in multiple sclerosis. Clones were read by immunoSEQ multiplex PCR, and TCRdb kept only the in-frame ones, dropping some. The data show some 80,000 clones, about 90% seen once. V was shortened by 2 bases and J by 0 bases, with 12 bases between the two germline ends. The length of the CDR3 is 16 residues. Germline V gene data show CDR1 as MNHEY and CDR2 as SVGAGI. The chain recombines TRBV6-5 with TRBJ2-3, with D possibly matching TRBD1 (6 bases). The sequenced sample was peripheral blood, obtained before pregnancy. This clonotype was obtained from a female donor with multiple sclerosis, enrolled in a pregnancy study. The CDR3 region is CASSYARGTSTDTQYF. The CDR3 DNA reads TGTGCCAGCAGTTACGCCAGGGGCACTAGCACAGATACGCAGTATTTT.